Following are 12 T cell receptor beta chains from one sample sequenced in a study of T cells in Graves' hyperthyroidism and ophthalmopathy (dated by TCRdb to the late 2010s). Library prep was done by multiplex PCR. TCRdb records Illumina HiSeq 2000 as the sequencer. TCR beta CDR3 regions were amplified from RNA transcripts. A first-round RT-PCR of the TCR CDR3 used the HTBI primer set with the Qiagen OneStep RT-PCR kit. TCRdb reran the public reads through fastp at Q25 and MiXCR, keeping productive beta chains. Rows with a matching CDR3 protein are joined into one entry that keeps the most common DNA and genes. Recorded for this sample are 500,000 to 800,000 distinct CDR3 sequences; just under 45% of them occurred a single time. Approximately 7.2% of the sample rests with the top ten. Sequenced material: peripheral blood or thyroid tissue (not recorded which). Receptors were obtained from an adult man with Graves' disease, either hyperthyroidism or ophthalmopathy (not recorded which).

In its sample, this clonotype was seen once. This chain joins TRBV15 and TRBJ1-4, with D unclear. The CDR3 has 9 residues. Germline CDR1 reads LNHNV; CDR2 reads YYDKDF (reference sequence). Between the trimmed V and J ends, which lost 3 bases and 11 bases, there was a span of 1 base. The chain's CDR3 is CATSRKLFF. DNA for the CDR3: TGTGCCACCAGCAGGAAACTGTTTTTT.

V is TRBV20-1 and J is TRBJ1-1, with D unclear. Germline assignment: CDR1 DFQATT and CDR2 SNEGSKA (reference sequence). V was cut by 5 bases and J by 7 bases, with 8 bases left in between. The CDR3 covers 10 residues. The CDR3 region has the DNA TGCAGTGCTTTCCGGGTTGAAGCTTTCTTT. It encodes CSAFRVEAFF.

The chain is built from TRBV25-1 and TRBJ1-5; maybe TRBD1 (5 bases). V was trimmed by 0 bases and J by 11 bases, leaving 14 bases between them. The CDR3 loop spans 14 amino acids. Germline CDR1 reads MGHDK; CDR2 reads SYGVNS. The CDR3 sequence is CASSEYPGRETQHF. The CDR3 DNA is TGTGCCAGCAGTGAATATCCAGGGCGGGAGACCCAGCATTTT.

Of note for this clonotype: The CDR3 carries no conserved terminal phenylalanine or tryptophan, so it likely arises from a read error. No DNA is shown, since the ends of the CDR3 on it are uncertain; the CDR3 is the one TCRdb lists. The CDR3 sequence is CASTIGALY. The rearrangement links TRBV6-1 to TRBJ1-4. The CDR3 is 9 amino acids in total, end residues counted. CDR1 is MNHNS, CDR2 SASEGT, per germline.

The table lists this clonotype with many counts. The junction shows a germline mismatch at one end, possibly a read error. Here the CDR3 DNA reads TGTGCCAGCAGTTGGACAGGGGGATCCTACGAGCAGTACTTC. Translating it yields CASSWTGGSYEQYF. This chain connects TRBV5-1 to TRBJ2-7; 10 nucleotides line up with TRBD1. The CDR3 has 14 amino acids. Per the germline V gene, CDR1 is SGHRS and CDR2 is YFSETQ.

V and J are TRBV7-6 and TRBJ1-1, with D possibly TRBD1 on 6 matching bases. CDR1 and CDR2 from the germline V gene are SGHVS and FNYEAQ. The CDR3 is 12 residues long. Trimming stripped 1 base from V and 10 bases from J, with 10 bases between. The CDR3 DNA follows: TGTGCCAGCAGCTTAGGGGGGCTCGGAGCTTTCTTT. This codes for CASSLGGLGAFF.

The chain recombines TRBV2 with TRBJ1-1; D is unresolved. Trimming removed 5 bases at V and 1 base at J, with 14 bases between. The CDR3 has 15 amino acids. Germline V gives CDR1 SNHLY, CDR2 FYNNEI. CDR3 sequence: CASSYSDPPNTEAFF. CDR3 nucleotides: TGTGCCAGCAGTTACTCGGACCCGCCGAACACTGAAGCTTTCTTT. Variable domain in full (rest from reference TRBV2 and TRBJ1-1): EPEVTQTPSHQVTQMGQEVILRCVPISNHLYFYWYRQILGQKVEFLVSFYNNEISEKSEIFDDQFSVERPDGSNFTLKIRSTKLEDSAMYFCASSYSDPPNTEAFFGQGTRLTVV.

This chain connects TRBV15 to TRBJ1-3; D ambiguous. Germline assignment: CDR1 LNHNV and CDR2 YYDKDF (reference sequence). CDR3 length: 13 residues. The V end lost 5 bases, the J end lost 8 bases, and 13 bases lay between the germline ends. The CDR3 bases are TGTGCCACCAGCTCCCGCTATGGCTACACCATATATTTT. Residues: CATSSRYGYTIYF.

The chain recombines TRBV7-9 with TRBJ1-1; 9 positions agree with TRBD1. The trim removed 5 bases at V and 4 bases at J, leaving 8 bases unmatched. Germline CDR1 SEHNR, CDR2 FQNEAQ (reference sequence). The CDR3 consists of 15 residues. CDR3 protein: CASSKGQGLGTEAFF. CDR3 sequence (DNA): TGTGCCAGCAGCAAAGGACAGGGGTTGGGCACTGAAGCTTTCTTT.

The V and J genes are TRBV2 and TRBJ2-7; 7 bases are shared with TRBD2. Germline CDR1 reads SNHLY; CDR2 reads FYNNEI. The junction had 11 bases not matched to a gene; V was cut back by 4 bases and J by 5 bases. The CDR3 is 15 amino acids. CDR3 sequence (DNA): TGTGCCAGCAGTGTCCCAGCGGGACTTCGGGACGAGCAGTACTTC. It specifies CASSVPAGLRDEQYF. Combining the CDR3 with reference TRBV2 and TRBJ2-7 gives the whole variable domain EPEVTQTPSHQVTQMGQEVILRCVPISNHLYFYWYRQILGQKVEFLVSFYNNEISEKSEIFDDQFSVERPDGSNFTLKIRSTKLEDSAMYFCASSVPAGLRDEQYFGPGTRLTVT.

V usage is TRBV6-4 and J usage is TRBJ1-2; D perhaps matches TRBD1 (6 bases). This CDR3 is built from 11 residues. Trimming took 5 bases from V and 10 from J, leaving 11 bases between them. Germline V gene lookup returns CDR1 MRHNA and CDR2 SNTAGT. DNA for the CDR3: TGTGCCAGCAGTCGGACAGAAAACTACACCTTC. Amino acids: CASSRTENYTF.

This clonotype was counted between two and nine times. In DNA form, the CDR3 reads TGTGCCAGCAGCCGCCCTGGGACCGCGAACTATGGCTACACCTTC. Translated: CASSRPGTANYGYTF. The chain combines TRBV7-2 with TRBJ1-2; TRBD1 is a possible D gene (5 bases). V lost 5 bases, J lost 2 bases, and 15 bases lay in between. The CDR3 length is 15 residues. From germline, CDR1 is SGHTA and CDR2 FQGNSA.